This passage covers 24 T cell receptor beta chains from one sample sequenced in a study of T-cell memory formation after mild COVID-19. MiXCR was run by TCRdb on the 5' RACE reads, yielding one entry per CDR3 protein. The table has 250,000 to 400,000 distinct CDR3 sequences, around 15% seen once. Sequences were obtained from PBMCs or a T cell subset sorted from them (not recorded which). The source of these receptors is a man aged 18 to 30 who had mild COVID-19 (a few samples of this study predate the infection). Cell type and time point are not known.

This clonotype has more than one count but fewer than ten. V is TRBV29-1 and J is TRBJ2-3; tentatively, D is TRBD2 (6 bases). V was shortened by 2 bases and J by 0 bases, with 15 bases between the two germline ends. Looked up from germline, CDR1 is SQVTM and CDR2 is ANQGSEA. The CDR3 spans 16 residues. The DNA for the CDR3 is TGCAGCGTTGAATACGTAGCGGTACCTAGCACAGATACGCAGTATTTT. Encoded protein: CSVEYVAVPSTDTQYF.

This sequence joins TRBV6-5 and TRBJ1-3, with no clear D. This CDR3 contains 14 residues. Trimming stripped 10 bases from V and 0 bases from J, with 13 bases between. The V gene's germline CDR1 is MNHEY and CDR2 SVGAGI. Written as DNA, the CDR3 is TGTGCCACTAGGCGGGGTTTCTCTGGAAACACCATATATTTT. Translating it yields CATRRGFSGNTIYF.

The V call is TRBV5-1, the J call TRBJ1-3; 7 bases are a match to TRBD1. V shed 7 bases, J shed 0 bases, and the junction held 1 base outside the gene matches. The CDR3 runs 13 residues. Germline loops: CDR1 SGHRS, CDR2 YFSETQ. CDR3 bases: TGCGCCAGCGGGACAGCCTCTGGAAACACCATATATTTT. This translates into CASGTASGNTIYF.

This clonotype occurred many times. The chain is built from TRBV5-1 and TRBJ1-4; D perhaps matches TRBD1 (5 bases). Deletions cut 5 bases from V and 0 bases from J, with 8 bases between. This CDR3 is 14 amino acids long. Germline CDR1 reads SGHRS; CDR2 reads YFSETQ. The CDR3 region is CASRTGPTNEKLFF. In DNA, the CDR3 is TGCGCCAGCAGGACGGGGCCAACTAATGAAAAACTGTTTTTT.

This clonotype showed up just a few times. This chain uses TRBV9 with TRBJ2-1; 9 nucleotides agree with TRBD2. Germline CDR1 reads SGDLS; CDR2 reads YYNGEE. CDR3 length: 17 residues. The trim removed 4 bases at V and 0 bases at J, leaving 8 bases unmatched. The CDR3 nucleotides read TGTGCCAGCAGCCTGAGCGCAGCGGGGGGCTCCTACAATGAGCAGTTCTTC. Translation: CASSLSAAGGSYNEQFF.

Many counts were recorded for this clonotype. The chain has TRBV6-5 and TRBJ2-1, with D perhaps TRBD1 (5 bases). Trimming left V 4 bases short and J 9 bases short, with 7 bases between. From germline, CDR1 is MNHEY and CDR2 SVGAGI. CDR3 length: 11 amino acids. The CDR3 DNA sequence: TGTGCCAGCAGTTTTAGGGGTGAGCAGTTCTTC. Translated, it gives CASSFRGEQFF.

The chain uses TRBV19 and TRBJ1-5; 9 positions match TRBD1. This CDR3 is 15 amino acids long. Germline assignment: CDR1 LNHDA and CDR2 SQIVND (reference sequence). After removal of 4 bases from V and 5 bases from J, the junction contained 6 bases not matched to a gene. In nucleotides, the CDR3 is TGTGCCAGTAGTACACAGGGGGCAGAGGATCAGCCCCAGCATTTT. Translating it yields CASSTQGAEDQPQHF.

The table lists this clonotype with a few counts. This chain connects TRBV7-9 to TRBJ1-2, with unresolved D. The CDR3 is made up of 14 amino acids. CDR1 is SEHNR and CDR2 is FQNEAQ in the germline V gene (reference sequence). V gave up 5 bases and J gave up 4 bases, with 14 bases separating them. For the CDR3, the DNA is TGTGCCAGCAGCCGCCCTGCGGGAAGCTATGGCTACACCTTC. Its translation: CASSRPAGSYGYTF.

This clonotype was counted ten times or more. In nucleotides, the CDR3 is TGCGCCAGCAGCTTGGGGACAGGATGGAACACTGAAGCTTTCTTT. It translates to CASSLGTGWNTEAFF. The chain employs TRBV5-1 and TRBJ1-1; 7 nucleotides match TRBD1. This CDR3 comprises 15 residues. Looked up from germline, CDR1 is SGHRS and CDR2 is YFSETQ. V lost 0 bases to trimming and J lost 1 base; unmatched junction nucleotides: 3.

This sequence joins TRBV4-1 and TRBJ1-1; D possibly corresponds to TRBD1 (6 bases). Trimming removed 8 bases at V and 6 bases at J, with 13 bases between. The CDR3 runs 12 residues. CDR1 and CDR2 from the germline V gene are MGHRA and YSYEKL. As DNA, the CDR3 is TGCGCCAGCTCTAAAGGGGGGGCTGAAGCTTTCTTT. Translated: CASSKGGAEAFF.

The chain is built from TRBV5-4 and TRBJ2-1; 9 nucleotides align to TRBD1. V was pared by 2 bases and J by 7 bases, with 4 bases of the junction left unmatched. Per germline, CDR1 SGHNT and CDR2 YYREEE (reference sequence). CDR3 length: 14 amino acids. The CDR3 loop is CASSFDRGGNEQFF. The CDR3 DNA sequence: TGTGCCAGCAGCTTTGACAGGGGGGGAAATGAGCAGTTCTTC.

This clonotype was detected a few times. This chain uses TRBV4-3 with TRBJ2-5, with D possibly matching TRBD1 (5 bases). This CDR3 contains 17 residues. Trimming removed 0 bases at V and 1 base at J, with 15 bases between. In germline, CDR1 is LGHNA, CDR2 YSLEER. CDR3 DNA sequence: TGCGCCAGCAGCCAAGAATGGGGCAGGCTCCCCCAAGAGACCCAGTACTTC. Protein: CASSQEWGRLPQETQYF.

CDR3 amino acids: CASSYWGPYNEQFF. For the CDR3, the DNA is TGTGCCAGCAGTTATTGGGGCCCCTACAATGAGCAGTTCTTC. The chain uses TRBV6-2 or TRBV6-3 and TRBJ2-1, with D possibly being TRBD1 (5 bases). The germline CDR1 and CDR2 sequences are MNHEY and SVGEGT. V was trimmed by 3 bases and J by 2 bases, leaving 8 bases between them. The CDR3 sequence is 14 residues long.

Only a few counts were recorded for this clonotype. This chain joins TRBV5-1 and TRBJ1-1; possibly TRBD1 for D (5 bases). The CDR3 loop spans 13 amino acids. The V end was cut by 4 bases, the J end by 3 bases, with 10 bases between. Germline-derived CDR1 and CDR2 are SGHRS and YFSETQ. The CDR3 is CASSHEGYTEAFF. The CDR3 coding sequence is TGCGCCAGCAGCCATGAGGGGTACACTGAAGCTTTCTTT. Together with reference TRBV5-1 and TRBJ1-1, the CDR3 gives the full variable domain: KAGVTQTPRYLIKTRGQQVTLSCSPISGHRSVSWYQQTPGQGLQFLFEYFSETQRNKGNFPGRFSGRQFSNSRSEMNVSTLELGDSALYLCASSHEGYTEAFFGQGTRLTVV.

The chain links TRBV29-1 to TRBJ1-3, with a tentative D call TRBD1 (6 bases). Per germline, CDR1 SQVTM and CDR2 ANQGSEA. V lost 4 bases, J lost 0 bases, and 10 bases lay in between. This CDR3 contains 14 residues. The CDR3 loop reads CSVVRGVSGNTIYF. CDR3 in DNA: TGCAGCGTTGTTAGGGGGGTCTCTGGAAACACCATATATTTT.

The chain has TRBV2 and TRBJ2-3; D gene ambiguous. Trimming stripped 2 bases from V and 2 bases from J, with 8 bases between. Looked up from germline, CDR1 is SNHLY and CDR2 is FYNNEI. CDR3 length: 14 amino acids. This chain's CDR3 is CASSERQPTDTQYF. In nucleotides, the CDR3 is TGTGCCAGCAGTGAAAGGCAGCCCACAGATACGCAGTATTTT.

The chain joins TRBV6-2 or TRBV6-3 to TRBJ1-1; 8 positions agree with TRBD1. The CDR3 is 16 residues long. CDR1 MNHEY and CDR2 SVGEGT come from the germline V gene. The V and J ends lost 6 bases and 1 base, in that order; junction bases with no gene match: 10. The CDR3 nucleotides read TGTGCCAGCAGACACCTGACAGGGGCGAGGAACACTGAAGCTTTCTTT. This sequence encodes CASRHLTGARNTEAFF.

There are a few counts of this clonotype. V gene TRBV10-3 combines with J gene TRBJ2-5, with 9 bases aligning to TRBD1. Germline lookup yields CDR1 ENHRY and CDR2 SYGVKD. V shed 4 bases and J 5 bases; nucleotides not matched to a gene: 8. CDR3 length equals 15 residues. The CDR3 nucleotides read TGTGCCATCAGTGGGTGGGACAGGGCCTGGGAGACCCAGTACTTC. It specifies CAISGWDRAWETQYF.

This clonotype turned up a few times. This chain connects TRBV19 to TRBJ2-2; 8 positions agree with TRBD1. Germline CDR1 LNHDA, CDR2 SQIVND (reference sequence). CDR3 size: 14 residues. V was pared by 5 bases and J by 4 bases, with 3 bases of the junction left unmatched. CDR3 coding DNA: TGTGCCAGTAGTCCCACAGGGGGCACCGGGGAGCTGTTTTTT. Protein sequence: CASSPTGGTGELFF.

This chain joins TRBV7-3 and TRBJ2-3; D gene uncertain. Germline V CDR1 and CDR2: SGHTA, FQGTGA. The CDR3 totals 14 residues. V was clipped by 2 bases and J by 4 bases, with 10 bases between them. The CDR3 loop is CASSLLGNPDTQYF. The CDR3 DNA sequence: TGTGCCAGCAGCTTATTGGGGAACCCAGATACGCAGTATTTT. Full variable domain (rest looked up from reference TRBV7-3 and TRBJ2-3): GAGVSQTPSNKVTEKGKYVELRCDPISGHTALYWYRQSLGQGPEFLIYFQGTGAADDSGLPNDRFFAVRPEGSVSTLKIQRTERGDSAVYLCASSLLGNPDTQYFGPGTRLTVL.

This clonotype showed up many times. This rearrangement joins TRBV5-1 to TRBJ1-2; no definite D call. CDR3 length equals 14 residues. Germline-derived CDR1 and CDR2 are SGHRS and YFSETQ. Deletions cut 7 bases from V and 7 bases from J, with 20 bases between. For the CDR3, the DNA is TGCGCCAGCGGACCTCCGGGGAGGCTCGTTGGCTACACCTTC. The encoded protein is CASGPPGRLVGYTF.

This sequence joins TRBV12-3 or TRBV12-4 and TRBJ2-7; tentative D call: TRBD2 (6 bases). This CDR3 comprises 15 residues. V lost 5 bases and J lost 0, with 14 bases in between. The CDR3 reads CASSARVGGSYEQYF. For the CDR3, the DNA is TGTGCCAGCAGTGCCCGGGTGGGGGGCTCCTACGAGCAGTACTTC.

The chain combines TRBV20-1 with TRBJ2-7; TRBD1 agrees at 9 bases. CDR1 is DFQATT, CDR2 SNEGSKA, per germline (reference sequence). Trimming at V came to 3 bases and at J to 5 bases, leaving 11 bases not matched to a gene. The CDR3 is 15 amino acids. CDR3 bases: TGCAGTGCTAGTACCGGGACAGGGCATAGCGACGAGCAGTACTTC. Protein: CSASTGTGHSDEQYF.

The V gene is TRBV6-6, the J gene TRBJ2-3; 7 nucleotides line up with TRBD1. Germline lookup yields CDR1 MNHNY and CDR2 SVGAGI (reference sequence). This CDR3 comprises 13 residues. V lost 7 bases, J lost 2 bases, and 3 bases stayed unmatched. This chain's CDR3 is CASNDRVTDTQYF. The CDR3 nucleotides are TGTGCCAGCAATGACAGGGTCACAGATACGCAGTATTTT.